The rows below give T cell receptor beta chains drawn from one sample of a study of CD8 T cells in Susac syndrome. TCRdb reprocessed the immunoSEQ multiplex PCR reads via MiXCR and lists one record per CDR3 protein. The sample lists around 130,000 distinct CDR3 sequences, around nine tenths occurring once. Sequenced material: CD8+ T cells from PBMCs. These TCRs come from a human donor with multiple sclerosis. Both conserved end residues are part of each CDR3. D genes are given only for firm matches. The size of a clone is reported for some rows only, either as once, few or many, or as a class for expanded clones.

d_gene: NA; abundance: NA; j_gene: TRBJ2-7; v_gene: TRBV4-1; CDR3aa: CASSPGTLGAYEQYF; CDR3nt: TGCGCCAGCAGCCCAGGGACCCTGGGGGCCTACGAGCAGTACTTC
d_gene: TRBD1; abundance: NA; j_gene: TRBJ1-1; v_gene: TRBV4-1; CDR3aa: CASSQDSQGDTEAFF; CDR3nt: TGCGCCAGCAGCCAAGATTCACAGGGGGACACTGAAGCTTTCTTT
d_gene: NA; abundance: NA; j_gene: TRBJ2-1; v_gene: TRBV3-1; CDR3aa: CASSQVFQGIYNEQFF; CDR3nt: TGTGCCAGCAGCCAAGTGTTCCAGGGGATTTACAATGAGCAGTTCTTC
d_gene: NA; abundance: NA; j_gene: TRBJ2-5; v_gene: TRBV29-1; CDR3aa: CSVLQGGETQYF; CDR3nt: TGCAGCGTTCTCCAAGGAGGAGAGACCCAGTACTTC
d_gene: TRBD1; abundance: NA; j_gene: TRBJ2-1; v_gene: TRBV5-1; CDR3aa: CASRWTGRPYNEQFF; CDR3nt: TGCGCCAGCCGATGGACAGGAAGACCCTACAATGAGCAGTTCTTC
d_gene: NA; abundance: NA; j_gene: TRBJ2-1; v_gene: TRBV4-1; CDR3aa: CASSQVNGREQFF; CDR3nt: TGCGCCAGCAGCCAAGTCAACGGGAGAGAGCAGTTCTTC
d_gene: NA; abundance: NA; j_gene: TRBJ2-3; v_gene: TRBV27; CDR3aa: CASRAPSDPSVEQYF; CDR3nt: TGTGCCAGCAGAGCCCCTAGCGACCCCAGTGTGGAGCAGTATTTT
d_gene: TRBD2; abundance: once; j_gene: TRBJ2-1; v_gene: TRBV7-3; CDR3aa: CASSLAGDLYNEQFF; CDR3nt: TGTGCCAGCAGCTTAGCGGGAGACCTCTACAATGAGCAGTTCTTC
d_gene: NA; abundance: few; j_gene: TRBJ1-1; v_gene: TRBV29-1; CDR3aa: CSVEEGTEAFF; CDR3nt: TGCAGCGTTGAAGAGGGCACTGAAGCTTTCTTT
d_gene: TRBD2; abundance: few; j_gene: TRBJ2-1; v_gene: TRBV27; CDR3aa: CASRTSGYNEQFF; CDR3nt: TGTGCCAGCAGAACTAGCGGTTACAATGAGCAGTTCTTC
d_gene: NA; abundance: NA; j_gene: TRBJ1-5; v_gene: TRBV2; CDR3aa: CASSYPDRSYSNQPQHF; CDR3nt: TGTGCCAGCAGCTACCCGGACAGATCGTATAGCAATCAGCCCCAGCATTTT
d_gene: NA; abundance: once; j_gene: TRBJ1-2; v_gene: TRBV4-3; CDR3aa: CASSQDNSNYGYTF; CDR3nt: TGCGCCAGCAGCCAAGACAATTCTAACTATGGCTACACCTTC
d_gene: NA; abundance: NA; j_gene: TRBJ1-1; v_gene: TRBV2; CDR3aa: CASATSNTEAFF; CDR3nt: TGTGCCAGCGCCACCTCGAACACTGAAGCTTTCTTT
d_gene: NA; abundance: NA; j_gene: TRBJ1-1; v_gene: TRBV27; CDR3aa: CASSLTGGYSTEAFF; CDR3nt: TGTGCCAGCAGCTTGACAGGTGGTTACAGCACTGAAGCTTTCTTT
d_gene: NA; abundance: NA; j_gene: TRBJ2-7; v_gene: TRBV24-1; CDR3aa: CAASALRGGEQYF; CDR3nt: TGTGCCGCCAGTGCTCTCCGGGGAGGCGAGCAGTACTTC
d_gene: NA; abundance: NA; j_gene: TRBJ2-7; v_gene: TRBV20-1; CDR3aa: CSAEQIDLSYEQYF; CDR3nt: TGCAGTGCTGAACAGATCGACCTTTCCTACGAGCAGTACTTC
d_gene: TRBD2; abundance: NA; j_gene: TRBJ2-7; v_gene: TRBV27; CDR3aa: CASSFGAGANEQYF; CDR3nt: TGTGCCAGCAGTTTTGGGGCGGGAGCTAACGAGCAGTACTTC
d_gene: NA; abundance: NA; j_gene: TRBJ2-7; v_gene: TRBV27; CDR3aa: CASSHGYEQYF; CDR3nt: TGTGCCAGCAGTCACGGTTACGAGCAGTACTTC
d_gene: NA; abundance: NA; j_gene: TRBJ2-1; v_gene: TRBV13; CDR3aa: CASSLRRNEQFF; CDR3nt: TGTGCCAGCAGCCTCCGCCGGAATGAGCAGTTCTTC
d_gene: NA; abundance: NA; j_gene: TRBJ2-2; v_gene: TRBV24-1; CDR3aa: CATSDLRQNTGELFF; CDR3nt: TGTGCCACCAGTGATTTACGACAAAACACCGGGGAGCTGTTTTTT
d_gene: TRBD1; abundance: NA; j_gene: TRBJ1-2; v_gene: TRBV15; CDR3aa: CATSRGTGGLYGYTF; CDR3nt: TGTGCCACCAGCAGGGGAACAGGGGGTCTCTATGGCTACACCTTC
d_gene: TRBD2; abundance: NA; j_gene: TRBJ2-2; v_gene: TRBV7-2; CDR3aa: CASSEPSGSVTGELFF; CDR3nt: TGTGCCAGCAGCGAACCTAGCGGGAGCGTCACCGGGGAGCTGTTTTTT
d_gene: NA; abundance: NA; j_gene: TRBJ2-3; v_gene: TRBV6-5; CDR3aa: CAVNTGSGSTDTQYF; CDR3nt: TGTGCCGTCAATACGGGAAGCGGGAGCACAGATACGCAGTATTTT
d_gene: NA; abundance: NA; j_gene: TRBJ2-7; v_gene: TRBV19; CDR3aa: CASSNKVEQYF; CDR3nt: TGTGCCAGTAGTAACAAGGTCGAGCAGTACTTC
d_gene: TRBD1; abundance: few; j_gene: TRBJ2-7; v_gene: TRBV7-8; CDR3aa: CASSTGGGYEQYF; CDR3nt: TGTGCCAGCAGCACAGGGGGCGGCTACGAGCAGTACTTC
d_gene: NA; abundance: once; j_gene: TRBJ2-5; v_gene: TRBV6-2/TRBV6-3; CDR3aa: CASMRTTETQYF; CDR3nt: TGTGCCAGCATGAGGACTACAGAGACCCAGTACTTC
d_gene: NA; abundance: NA; j_gene: TRBJ1-1; v_gene: TRBV7-9; CDR3aa: CASSGDGLTNTEAFF; CDR3nt: TGTGCCAGCAGTGGGGACGGACTGACGAACACTGAAGCTTTCTTT